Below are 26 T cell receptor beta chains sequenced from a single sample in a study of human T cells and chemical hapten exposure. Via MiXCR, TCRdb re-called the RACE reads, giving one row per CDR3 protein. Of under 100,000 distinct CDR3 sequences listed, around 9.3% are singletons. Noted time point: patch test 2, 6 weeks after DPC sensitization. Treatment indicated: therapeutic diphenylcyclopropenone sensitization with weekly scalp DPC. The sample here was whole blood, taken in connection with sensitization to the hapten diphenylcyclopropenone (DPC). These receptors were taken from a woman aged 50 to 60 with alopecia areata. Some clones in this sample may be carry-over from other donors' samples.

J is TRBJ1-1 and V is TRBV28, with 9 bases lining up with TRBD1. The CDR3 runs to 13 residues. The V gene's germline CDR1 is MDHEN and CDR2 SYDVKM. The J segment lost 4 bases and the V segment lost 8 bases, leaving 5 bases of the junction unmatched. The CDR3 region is CASLNRGLTEAFF. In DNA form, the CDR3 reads TGTGCCAGCCTAAACAGGGGGCTCACTGAAGCTTTCTTT.

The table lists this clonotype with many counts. CDR3 region: CASRYRGSTGETQYF. DNA for the CDR3: TGTGCCAGCAGGTACAGGGGCAGCACTGGAGAGACCCAGTACTTC. The rearrangement links TRBV27 to TRBJ2-5; 7 bases map to TRBD1. The germline V gene has CDR1 MNHEY and CDR2 SMNVEV (reference sequence). This CDR3 has 15 residues. The trim removed 6 bases at V and 4 bases at J, leaving 11 bases unmatched.

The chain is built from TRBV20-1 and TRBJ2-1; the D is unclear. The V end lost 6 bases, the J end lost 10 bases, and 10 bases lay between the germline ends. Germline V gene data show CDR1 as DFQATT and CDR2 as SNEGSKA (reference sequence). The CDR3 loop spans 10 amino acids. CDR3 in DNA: TGCAGTGCCGGGCGTTGGGAGCAGTTCTTC. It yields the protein CSAGRWEQFF.

This CDR3 is CASSEYGRAWDEQYF. In DNA, the CDR3 is TGTGCCAGCAGTGAATACGGGAGGGCCTGGGACGAGCAGTACTTC. This chain uses TRBV2 with TRBJ2-7; 8 bases agree with TRBD2. The V gene's germline CDR1 is SNHLY and CDR2 FYNNEI. This CDR3 has 15 residues. V shed 2 bases and J 5 bases; nucleotides not matched to a gene: 8.

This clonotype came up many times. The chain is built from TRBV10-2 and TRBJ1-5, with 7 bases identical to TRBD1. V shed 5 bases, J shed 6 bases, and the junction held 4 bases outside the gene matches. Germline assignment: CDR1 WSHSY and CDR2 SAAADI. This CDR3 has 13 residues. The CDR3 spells CASSLTGSQPQHF. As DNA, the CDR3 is TGCGCCAGCAGTTTGACAGGGAGTCAGCCCCAGCATTTT.

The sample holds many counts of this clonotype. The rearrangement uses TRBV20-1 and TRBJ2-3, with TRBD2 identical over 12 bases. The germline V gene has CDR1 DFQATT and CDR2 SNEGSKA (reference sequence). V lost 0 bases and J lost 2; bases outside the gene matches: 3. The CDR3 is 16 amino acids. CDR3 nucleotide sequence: TGCAGTGCTAGAGACGGACTAGCGGGACACACAGATACGCAGTATTTT. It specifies CSARDGLAGHTDTQYF.

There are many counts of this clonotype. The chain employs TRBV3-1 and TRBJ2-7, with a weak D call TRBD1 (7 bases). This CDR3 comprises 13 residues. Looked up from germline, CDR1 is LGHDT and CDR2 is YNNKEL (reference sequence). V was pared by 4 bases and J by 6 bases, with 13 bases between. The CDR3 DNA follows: TGTGCCAGCAGCCTACCAGGGGGGCGCGAGCAGTACTTC. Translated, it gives CASSLPGGREQYF.

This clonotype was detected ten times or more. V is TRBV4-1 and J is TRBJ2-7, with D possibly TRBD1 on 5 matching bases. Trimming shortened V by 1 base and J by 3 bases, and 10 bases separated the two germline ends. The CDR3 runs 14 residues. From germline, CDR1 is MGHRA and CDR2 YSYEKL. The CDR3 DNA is TGCGCCAGCAGCCAAGGCCCAGGGATCTACGAGCAGTACTTC. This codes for CASSQGPGIYEQYF.

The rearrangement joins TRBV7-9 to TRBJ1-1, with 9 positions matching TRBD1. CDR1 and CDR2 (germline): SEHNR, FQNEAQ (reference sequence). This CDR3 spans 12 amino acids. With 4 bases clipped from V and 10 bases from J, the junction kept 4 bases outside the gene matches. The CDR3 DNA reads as TGTGCCAGCAGCTGGGAACAGGGGGCAGCTTTCTTT. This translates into CASSWEQGAAFF.

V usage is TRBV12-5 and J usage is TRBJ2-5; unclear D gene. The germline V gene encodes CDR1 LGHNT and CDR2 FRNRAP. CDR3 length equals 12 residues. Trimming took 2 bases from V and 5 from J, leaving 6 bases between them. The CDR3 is CASGLLDETQYF. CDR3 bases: TGTGCTAGTGGTTTGCTTGACGAGACCCAGTACTTC.

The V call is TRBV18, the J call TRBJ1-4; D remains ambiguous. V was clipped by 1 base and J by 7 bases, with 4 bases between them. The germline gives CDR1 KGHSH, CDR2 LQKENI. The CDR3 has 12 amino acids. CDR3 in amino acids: CASSPLGEKLFF. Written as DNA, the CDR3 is TGTGCCAGCTCACCACTTGGTGAAAAACTGTTTTTT.

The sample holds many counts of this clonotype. CDR3 region: CASSQDPGVVGYTF. The CDR3, as DNA: TGCGCCAGCAGCCAAGATCCGGGAGTCGTCGGCTACACCTTC. The chain recombines TRBV4-1 with TRBJ1-2; no clear D. Germline CDR1 reads MGHRA; CDR2 reads YSYEKL. Trimming stripped 0 bases from V and 8 bases from J, with 13 bases between. The CDR3 totals 14 residues.

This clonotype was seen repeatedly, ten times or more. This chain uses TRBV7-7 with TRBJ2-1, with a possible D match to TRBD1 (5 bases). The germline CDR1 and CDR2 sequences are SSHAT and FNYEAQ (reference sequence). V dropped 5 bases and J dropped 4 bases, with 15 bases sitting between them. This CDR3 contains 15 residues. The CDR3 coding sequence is TGTGCCAGCAGCCCGGACACCCGACCTTACAATGAGCAGTTCTTC. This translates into CASSPDTRPYNEQFF.

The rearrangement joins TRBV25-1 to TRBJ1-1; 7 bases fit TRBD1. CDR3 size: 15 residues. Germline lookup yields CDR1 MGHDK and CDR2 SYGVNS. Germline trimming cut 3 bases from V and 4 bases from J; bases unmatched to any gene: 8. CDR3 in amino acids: CASSDADRTGTEAFF. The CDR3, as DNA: TGTGCCAGCAGTGATGCGGACAGGACGGGCACTGAAGCTTTCTTT.

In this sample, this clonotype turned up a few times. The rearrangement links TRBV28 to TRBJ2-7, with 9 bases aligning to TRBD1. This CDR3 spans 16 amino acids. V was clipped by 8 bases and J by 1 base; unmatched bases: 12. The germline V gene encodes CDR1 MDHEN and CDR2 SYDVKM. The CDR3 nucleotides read TGTGCCAGCTTACACTCGGGACAGGGCCATTCCTACGAGCAGTACTTC. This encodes CASLHSGQGHSYEQYF.

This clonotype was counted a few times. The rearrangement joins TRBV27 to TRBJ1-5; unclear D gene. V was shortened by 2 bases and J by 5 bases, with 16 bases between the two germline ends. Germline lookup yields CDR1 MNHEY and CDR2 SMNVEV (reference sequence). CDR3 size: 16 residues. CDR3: CASSLQAPKEDQPQHF. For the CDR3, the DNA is TGTGCCAGCAGTTTACAAGCGCCAAAGGAGGATCAGCCCCAGCATTTT.

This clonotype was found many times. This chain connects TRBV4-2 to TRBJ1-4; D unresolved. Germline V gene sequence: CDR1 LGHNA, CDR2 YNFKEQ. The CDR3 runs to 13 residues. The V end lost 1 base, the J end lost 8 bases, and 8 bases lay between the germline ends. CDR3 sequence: CASSQARPEKLFF. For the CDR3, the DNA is TGTGCCAGCAGCCAAGCTCGTCCCGAAAAACTGTTTTTT.

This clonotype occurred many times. CDR3 sequence reads: CASSWSSTPTNEQFF. As DNA, the CDR3 is TGTGCCAGCAGTTGGTCTAGTACCCCTACAAATGAGCAGTTCTTC. This chain uses TRBV27 with TRBJ2-1, with D uncertain. Between the trimmed V and J ends, which lost 4 bases and 7 bases, there was a span of 17 bases. The CDR3 runs 15 residues. CDR1 and CDR2 from the germline V gene are MNHEY and SMNVEV (reference sequence).

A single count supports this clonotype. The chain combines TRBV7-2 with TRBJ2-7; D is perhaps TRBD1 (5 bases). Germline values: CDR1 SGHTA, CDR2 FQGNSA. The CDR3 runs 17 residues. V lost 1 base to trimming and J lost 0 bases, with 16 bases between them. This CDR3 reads CASSLGLGAPSSYEQYF. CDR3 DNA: TGTGCCAGCAGCTTAGGATTAGGGGCCCCAAGCTCCTACGAGCAGTACTTC.

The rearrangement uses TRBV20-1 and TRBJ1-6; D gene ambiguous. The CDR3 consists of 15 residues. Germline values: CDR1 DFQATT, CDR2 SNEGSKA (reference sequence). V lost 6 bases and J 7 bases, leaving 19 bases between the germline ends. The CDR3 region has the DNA TGCAGTGCGCGGGGTGTGAACGCGGGGAATTCACCCCTCCACTTT. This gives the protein CSARGVNAGNSPLHF.

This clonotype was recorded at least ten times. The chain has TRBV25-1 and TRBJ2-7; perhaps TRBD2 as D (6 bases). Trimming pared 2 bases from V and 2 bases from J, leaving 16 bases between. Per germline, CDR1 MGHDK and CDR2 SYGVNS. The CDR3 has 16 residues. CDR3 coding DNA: TGTGCCAGCAGTGAAGGGTGGGGGGTAACGGCCTACGAGCAGTACTTC. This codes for CASSEGWGVTAYEQYF.

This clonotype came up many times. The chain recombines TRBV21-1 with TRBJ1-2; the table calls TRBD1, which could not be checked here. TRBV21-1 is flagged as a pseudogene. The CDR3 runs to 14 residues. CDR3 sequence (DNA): TGTGCCAGCAGGGGACGACAGGGCGGGTATGGCTACACCTTC. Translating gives CASRGRQGGYGYTF.

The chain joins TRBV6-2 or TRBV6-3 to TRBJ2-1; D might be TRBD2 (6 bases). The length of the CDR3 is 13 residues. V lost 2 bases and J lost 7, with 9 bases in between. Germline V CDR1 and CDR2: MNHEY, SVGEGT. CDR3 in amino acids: CASSYGRKNEQFF. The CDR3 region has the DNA TGTGCCAGCAGTTACGGGAGGAAGAATGAGCAGTTCTTC.

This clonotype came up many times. The DNA for the CDR3 is TGTGCCAGTAGAATCCGGGACGGACCACAAGAGACCCAGTACTTC. Translating it yields CASRIRDGPQETQYF. This chain links TRBV19 with TRBJ2-5; D may correspond to TRBD1 or TRBD2 (5 bases each). V was trimmed by 6 bases and J by 2 bases, leaving 16 bases between them. Germline CDR1 is LNHDA and CDR2 is SQIVND (reference sequence). The CDR3 is 15 residues long.

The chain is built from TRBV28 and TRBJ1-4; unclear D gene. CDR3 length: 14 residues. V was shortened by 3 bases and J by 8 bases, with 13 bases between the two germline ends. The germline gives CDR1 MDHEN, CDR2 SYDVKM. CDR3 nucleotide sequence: TGTGCCAGCAGTTTGAAATTGGGGTCCGAAAAACTGTTTTTT. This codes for CASSLKLGSEKLFF.

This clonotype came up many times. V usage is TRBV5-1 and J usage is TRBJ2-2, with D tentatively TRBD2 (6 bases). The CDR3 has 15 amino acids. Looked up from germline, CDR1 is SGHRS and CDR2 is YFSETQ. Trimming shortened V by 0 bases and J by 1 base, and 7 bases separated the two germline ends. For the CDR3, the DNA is TGCGCCAGCAGCTTGGTAGCGGAGAACACCGGGGAGCTGTTTTTT. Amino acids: CASSLVAENTGELFF.